The 10 T cell receptor beta chains presented below share a single source sample, sequenced in a study of cytomegalovirus exposure and HLA in healthy donors. Data came from immunoSEQ multiplex PCR; TCRdb stores just in-frame clones and leaves some out. The sample shows about 170,000 clones, 70% to 90% of them seen only once. The sequencing input was PBMCs. The receptors were sampled from a woman aged 18-29 years in good health and CMV-seronegative.

The chain has TRBV5-4 and TRBJ1-2, with a possible D match to TRBD1 (5 bases). Trimming shortened V by 5 bases and J by 4 bases, and 12 bases separated the two germline ends. This CDR3 has 13 amino acids. In germline, CDR1 is SGHNT, CDR2 YYREEE (reference sequence). CDR3 nucleotide sequence: TGTGCCAGCAGGCCGTCGGGGGGCTATGGCTACACCTTC. This translates into CASRPSGGYGYTF.

There are a few counts of this clone. This chain uses TRBV9 with TRBJ2-7, with no clear D. The CDR3 is 15 residues long. Germline CDR1 and CDR2: SGDLS and YYNGEE. V was trimmed by 0 bases and J by 4 bases, leaving 14 bases between them. CDR3 nucleotides: TGTGCCAGCAGCGTAGGGTCTCTCCCCCGGTACGAGCAGTACTTC. Protein: CASSVGSLPRYEQYF. The full variable domain, its missing parts supplied by reference TRBV9 and TRBJ2-7, is DSGVTQTPKHLITATGQRVTLRCSPRSGDLSVYWYQQSLDQGLQFLIQYYNGEERAKGNILERFSAQQFPDLHSELNLSSLELGDSALYFCASSVGSLPRYEQYFGPGTRLTVT.

This chain connects TRBV19 to TRBJ2-7, with D possibly matching TRBD2 (6 bases). The V end lost 5 bases, the J end lost 2 bases, and 7 bases lay between the germline ends. Germline V gene sequence: CDR1 LNHDA, CDR2 SQIVND (reference sequence). This CDR3 has 12 residues. This CDR3 is CASSPGAYEQYF. CDR3 bases: TGTGCCAGTAGTCCGGGAGCCTACGAGCAGTACTTC. The full variable domain, completed using reference TRBV19 and TRBJ2-7, is DGGITQSPKYLFRKEGQNVTLSCEQNLNHDAMYWYRQDPGQGLRLIYYSQIVNDFQKGDIAEGYSVSREKKESFPLTVTSAQKNPTAFYLCASSPGAYEQYFGPGTRLTVT.

The rearrangement uses TRBV2 and TRBJ2-3; 7 nucleotides align to TRBD2. Germline CDR1 SNHLY, CDR2 FYNNEI. J lost 2 bases, V lost 2 bases, and 4 bases had no gene match. This CDR3 has 15 amino acids. Written as DNA, the CDR3 is TGTGCCAGCAGTGAAACCGGGGGGACCACAGATACGCAGTATTTT. Its protein product is CASSETGGTTDTQYF.

V usage is TRBV18 and J usage is TRBJ2-5, with a weak D call TRBD1 (6 bases). Germline values: CDR1 KGHSH, CDR2 LQKENI. V was pared by 6 bases and J by 5 bases, with 13 bases between. This CDR3 spans 13 amino acids. The CDR3 DNA reads as TGTGCCAGCTCTAACAGGGATGGGGAGACCCAGTACTTC. Its translation: CASSNRDGETQYF.

The chain recombines TRBV15 with TRBJ2-7, with 9 bases that match TRBD1. With 1 base clipped from V and 3 bases from J, the junction kept 1 base outside the gene matches. Per the germline V gene, CDR1 is LNHNV and CDR2 is YYDKDF (reference sequence). The CDR3 sequence is 14 residues long. For the CDR3, the DNA is TGTGCCACCAGCAGAGTGGACAGGGGCTACGAGCAGTACTTC. Its protein product is CATSRVDRGYEQYF.

The chain recombines TRBV2 with TRBJ1-1; unclear D gene. Trimming pared 3 bases from V and 11 bases from J, leaving 13 bases between. Germline assignment: CDR1 SNHLY and CDR2 FYNNEI. CDR3 size: 12 residues. DNA of the CDR3: TGTGCCAGCAGTGACCGGGGATTGGGGGCTTTCTTT. Its protein is CASSDRGLGAFF.

This clone was counted only a few times. The chain combines TRBV4-3 with TRBJ2-1, with TRBD2 as a possible D gene (6 bases). Germline CDR1 is LGHNA and CDR2 is YSLEER. V gave up 0 bases and J gave up 10 bases, with 10 bases separating them. The CDR3 is made up of 13 amino acids. CDR3 DNA: TGCGCCAGCAGCCAAGAGGCGGGATGGGAGCAGTTCTTC. Translating it yields CASSQEAGWEQFF.

V usage is TRBV11-3 and J usage is TRBJ2-2, with TRBD1 identical over 10 bases. The V gene's germline CDR1 is SGHNT and CDR2 YENEEA. This CDR3 comprises 14 residues. The junction had 3 bases not matched to a gene; V was cut back by 6 bases and J by 5 bases. The CDR3 sequence: CASRTGQGTGELFF. The CDR3 DNA follows: TGTGCCAGCAGGACGGGACAGGGGACCGGGGAGCTGTTTTTT. The full variable domain, its missing parts supplied by reference TRBV11-3 and TRBJ2-2, is EAGVVQSPRYKIIEKKQPVAFWCNPISGHNTLYWYLQNLGQGPELLIRYENEEAVDDSQLPKDRFSAERLKGVDSTLKIQPAELGDSAVYLCASRTGQGTGELFFGEGSRLTVL.

The sample holds one count of this clone. The chain links TRBV19 to TRBJ2-2, with 8 bases lining up with TRBD2. Germline trimming cut 5 bases from V and 1 base from J; bases unmatched to any gene: 12. This CDR3 is 18 amino acids long. Per germline, CDR1 LNHDA and CDR2 SQIVND (reference sequence). Here the CDR3 reads CASSGGSGTTKNTGELFF. The CDR3 region has the DNA TGTGCCAGTAGTGGTGGTAGCGGGACAACGAAGAACACCGGGGAGCTGTTTTTT.